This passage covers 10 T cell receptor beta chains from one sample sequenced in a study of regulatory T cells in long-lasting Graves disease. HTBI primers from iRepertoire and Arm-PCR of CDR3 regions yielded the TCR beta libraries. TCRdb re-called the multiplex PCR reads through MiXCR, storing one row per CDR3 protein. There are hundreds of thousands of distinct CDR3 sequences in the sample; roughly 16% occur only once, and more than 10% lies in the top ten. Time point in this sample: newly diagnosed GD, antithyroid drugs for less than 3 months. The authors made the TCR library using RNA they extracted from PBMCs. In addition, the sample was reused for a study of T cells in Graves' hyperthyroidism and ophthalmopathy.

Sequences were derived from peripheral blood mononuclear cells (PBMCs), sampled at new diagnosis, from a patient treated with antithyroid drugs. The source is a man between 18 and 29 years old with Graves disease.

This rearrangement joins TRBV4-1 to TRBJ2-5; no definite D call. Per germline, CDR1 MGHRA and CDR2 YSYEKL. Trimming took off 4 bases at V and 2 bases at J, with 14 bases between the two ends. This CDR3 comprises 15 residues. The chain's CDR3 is CASSLPGTRQETQYF. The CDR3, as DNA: TGCGCCAGCAGCCTTCCCGGTACGAGACAAGAGACCCAGTACTTC.

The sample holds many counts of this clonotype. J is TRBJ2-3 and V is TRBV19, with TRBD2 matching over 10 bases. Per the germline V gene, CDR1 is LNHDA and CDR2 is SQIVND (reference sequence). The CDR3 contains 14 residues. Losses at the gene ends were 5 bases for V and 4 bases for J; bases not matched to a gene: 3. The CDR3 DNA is TGTGCCAGTAGTGGACTAGCGGACTCAGATACGCAGTATTTT. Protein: CASSGLADSDTQYF. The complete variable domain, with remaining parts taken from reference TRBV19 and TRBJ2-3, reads DGGITQSPKYLFRKEGQNVTLSCEQNLNHDAMYWYRQDPGQGLRLIYYSQIVNDFQKGDIAEGYSVSREKKESFPLTVTSAQKNPTAFYLCASSGLADSDTQYFGPGTRLTVL.

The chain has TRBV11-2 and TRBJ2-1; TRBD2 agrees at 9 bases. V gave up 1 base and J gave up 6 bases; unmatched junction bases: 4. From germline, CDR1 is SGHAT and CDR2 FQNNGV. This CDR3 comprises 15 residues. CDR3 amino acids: CASSLVAGGGNEQFF. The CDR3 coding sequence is TGTGCCAGCAGCTTAGTGGCGGGAGGGGGCAATGAGCAGTTCTTC.

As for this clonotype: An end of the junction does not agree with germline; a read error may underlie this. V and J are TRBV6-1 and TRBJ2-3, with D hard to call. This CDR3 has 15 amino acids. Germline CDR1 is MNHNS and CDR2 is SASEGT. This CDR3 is CAISEPNRGADTQYF. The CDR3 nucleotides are TGTGCCATCAGTGAGCCTAACCGCGGCGCAGATACGCAGTATTTT.

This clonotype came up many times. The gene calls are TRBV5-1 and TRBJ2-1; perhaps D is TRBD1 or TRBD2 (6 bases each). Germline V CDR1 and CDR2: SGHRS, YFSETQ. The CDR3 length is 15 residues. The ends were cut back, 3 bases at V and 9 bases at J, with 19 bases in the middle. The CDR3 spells CASSSAGQPSSEQFF. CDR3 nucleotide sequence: TGCGCCAGCAGCTCCGCGGGACAACCCTCCAGTGAGCAGTTCTTC.

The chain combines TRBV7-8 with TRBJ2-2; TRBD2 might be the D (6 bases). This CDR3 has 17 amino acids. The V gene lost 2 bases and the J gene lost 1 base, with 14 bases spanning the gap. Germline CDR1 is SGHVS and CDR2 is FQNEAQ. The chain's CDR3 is CASSLPRGTGNTGELFF. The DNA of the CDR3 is TGTGCCAGCAGCTTACCGAGAGGGACTGGGAACACCGGGGAGCTGTTTTTT.

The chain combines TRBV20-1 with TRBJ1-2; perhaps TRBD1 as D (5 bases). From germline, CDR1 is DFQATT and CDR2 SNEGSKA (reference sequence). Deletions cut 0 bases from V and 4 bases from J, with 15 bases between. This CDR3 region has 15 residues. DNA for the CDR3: TGCAGTGCTAGAGACGAGACCGGGACCGTCTATGGCTACACCTTC. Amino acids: CSARDETGTVYGYTF.

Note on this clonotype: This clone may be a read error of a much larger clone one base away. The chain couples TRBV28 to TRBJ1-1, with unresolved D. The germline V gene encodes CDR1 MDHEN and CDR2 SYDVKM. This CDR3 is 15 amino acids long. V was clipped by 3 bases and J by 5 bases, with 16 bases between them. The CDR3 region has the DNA TGTGCCAGCAGTTTGTGGGAGATCTTGGCTACTGAAGCTTTCTTT. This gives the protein CASSLWEILATEAFF.

CDR3 residues: CASSQASMQGHAILTDTQYF. The CDR3 DNA reads as TGCGCCAGCAGCCAAGCATCGATGCAGGGTCACGCCATTCTCACAGATACGCAGTATTTT. The chain is built from TRBV4-1 and TRBJ2-3, with D possibly TRBD1 on 5 matching bases. Germline V gives CDR1 MGHRA, CDR2 YSYEKL. The CDR3 has 20 amino acids. V was pared by 1 base and J by 2 bases, with 25 bases between.

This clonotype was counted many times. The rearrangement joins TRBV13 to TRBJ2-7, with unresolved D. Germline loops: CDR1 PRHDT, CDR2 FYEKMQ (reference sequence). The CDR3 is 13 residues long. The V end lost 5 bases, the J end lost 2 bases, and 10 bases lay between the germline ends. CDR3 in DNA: TGTGCCAGCAGCCACCGTGGAACCTACGAGCAGTACTTC. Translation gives CASSHRGTYEQYF. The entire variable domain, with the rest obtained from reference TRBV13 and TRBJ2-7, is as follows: AAGVIQSPRHLIKEKRETATLKCYPIPRHDTVYWYQQGPGQDPQFLISFYEKMQSDKGSIPDRFSAQQFSDYHSELNMSSLELGDSALYFCASSHRGTYEQYFGPGTRLTVT.